The next 25 T cell receptor beta chains were all read from a single sample in a study of blood T cell repertoires in COVID-19. This table comes from immunoSEQ multiplex PCR, and its TCRdb copy is limited to in-frame clones, with some not included. The sample has approximately 220,000 clones; 70% to 90% are singletons. The specimen sequenced was peripheral blood. All receptors derive from a man in his fifties or sixties who had recovered from COVID-19.

The chain joins TRBV29-1 to TRBJ1-1; D is possibly TRBD1 (6 bases). The CDR3 length is 13 residues. Trimming took off 6 bases at V and 0 bases at J, with 11 bases between the two ends. The germline CDR1 and CDR2 sequences are SQVTM and ANQGSEA. CDR3: CSVTGHLNTEAFF. CDR3 in DNA: TGCAGCGTCACGGGACACCTGAACACTGAAGCTTTCTTT.

The chain is built from TRBV9 and TRBJ2-3; D perhaps matches TRBD2 (5 bases). CDR1 SGDLS and CDR2 YYNGEE come from the germline V gene. The CDR3 extends over 16 amino acids. V dropped 4 bases and J dropped 1 base, with 16 bases sitting between them. CDR3: CASSPRVAMGTDTQYF. DNA of the CDR3: TGTGCCAGCAGCCCCCGTGTAGCGATGGGCACAGATACGCAGTATTTT.

The V gene is TRBV28, the J gene TRBJ1-5; 7 nucleotides align to TRBD1. CDR1 MDHEN and CDR2 SYDVKM come from the germline V gene. Losses at the gene ends were 6 bases for V and 0 bases for J; bases not matched to a gene: 11. This CDR3 is built from 17 residues. DNA of the CDR3: TGTGCCAGCAGGCGATCGGACAGGCGATATAGCAATCAGCCCCAGCATTTT. This sequence encodes CASRRSDRRYSNQPQHF.

The chain is built from TRBV7-7 and TRBJ2-1; D possibly corresponds to TRBD1 (6 bases). CDR1 is SSHAT, CDR2 FNYEAQ, per germline (reference sequence). This CDR3 contains 14 residues. V was clipped by 5 bases and J by 10 bases, with 18 bases between them. As DNA, the CDR3 is TGTGCCAGCAGCCCAACTACAGGGAGAGGCGAGCAGTTCTTC. Encoded protein: CASSPTTGRGEQFF.

Only one count was recorded for this clone. The V call is TRBV24-1, the J call TRBJ1-3, with D perhaps matching TRBD1 (6 bases). Germline V gene lookup returns CDR1 KGHDR and CDR2 SFDVKD. The germline V and J ends were trimmed by 4 bases and 0 bases, with 12 bases remaining between them. The CDR3 length is 16 residues. CDR3 in DNA: TGTGCCACCAGTGAAAAAGGGGGGGACTCTGGAAACACCATATATTTT. Residues: CATSEKGGDSGNTIYF.

The V gene is TRBV7-8, the J gene TRBJ2-6, with TRBD2 matching 10 bases. Looked up from germline, CDR1 is SGHVS and CDR2 is FQNEAQ. CDR3 length: 19 residues. The trim removed 1 base at V and 4 bases at J, leaving 10 bases unmatched. The CDR3 DNA reads as TGTGCCAGCAGCTTAGGAAGGCTAGCGGGAGTTTCCGGGGCCAACGTCCTGACTTTC. Encoded protein: CASSLGRLAGVSGANVLTF.

The chain combines TRBV27 with TRBJ2-7; tentatively, D is TRBD2 (6 bases). This CDR3 has 14 residues. Germline loops: CDR1 MNHEY, CDR2 SMNVEV (reference sequence). V was shortened by 5 bases and J by 3 bases, with 14 bases between the two germline ends. The CDR3 sequence: CASSTGLTHYEQYF. As DNA, the CDR3 is TGTGCCAGCAGTACAGGACTAACCCACTACGAGCAGTACTTC.

The chain couples TRBV6-6 to TRBJ2-7, with D perhaps TRBD1 (7 bases). Trimming took off 0 bases at V and 6 bases at J, with 12 bases between the two ends. In germline, CDR1 is MNHNY, CDR2 SVGAGI (reference sequence). The CDR3 runs to 14 residues. CDR3 sequence (DNA): TGTGCCAGCAGTTACTCGATTCAGGGGGGCGAGCAGTACTTC. Translated: CASSYSIQGGEQYF.

This chain joins TRBV28 and TRBJ2-7, with D uncertain. Germline V gene data show CDR1 as MDHEN and CDR2 as SYDVKM. Deletions cut 5 bases from V and 3 bases from J, with 11 bases between. The CDR3 has 13 residues. This CDR3 reads CASSATQSYEQYF. The CDR3 DNA reads as TGTGCCAGCAGTGCCACACAGAGCTACGAGCAGTACTTC.

The gene calls are TRBV23-1 and TRBJ2-7; D perhaps matches TRBD1 (5 bases). TRBV23-1 is an ORF, and what it does is uncertain. This CDR3 is built from 15 residues. V lost 4 bases to trimming and J lost 3 bases, with 16 bases between them. The CDR3 here is CASSPQSPRDYEQYF. The CDR3 nucleotides are TGCGCCAGCAGTCCTCAAAGTCCCAGGGACTACGAGCAGTACTTC.

This chain joins TRBV11-2 and TRBJ2-3, with TRBD1 matching over 11 bases. V was pared by 5 bases and J by 2 bases, with 15 bases of the junction left unmatched. CDR1 is SGHAT, CDR2 FQNNGV, per germline. The CDR3 totals 19 residues. The CDR3 spells CASSLYGQGAGGFTDTQYF. CDR3 sequence (DNA): TGTGCCAGCAGCCTCTACGGACAGGGGGCGGGGGGATTCACAGATACGCAGTATTTT.

DNA for the CDR3: TGTGCCAGCAGTTTATCGAATAGGGGGAACACTGAAGCTTTCTTT. This encodes CASSLSNRGNTEAFF. The chain couples TRBV27 to TRBJ1-1; D perhaps matches TRBD1 (5 bases). This CDR3 is 15 amino acids long. The germline CDR1 and CDR2 sequences are MNHEY and SMNVEV (reference sequence). V was clipped by 0 bases and J by 1 base, with 9 bases between them.

The rearrangement uses TRBV19 and TRBJ1-5; tentatively, D is TRBD1 (6 bases). In germline, CDR1 is LNHDA, CDR2 SQIVND (reference sequence). Trimming took off 6 bases at V and 6 bases at J, with 12 bases between the two ends. The CDR3 contains 13 residues. The CDR3 here is CASRDRSGQPQHF. The CDR3 DNA is TGTGCCAGTAGAGACAGGTCGGGTCAGCCCCAGCATTTT.

The genes are TRBV30 and TRBJ2-2, with TRBD2 matching 11 bases. The J segment lost 7 bases and the V segment lost 4 bases, leaving 14 bases of the junction unmatched. CDR3 length: 17 amino acids. The V gene's germline CDR1 is GTSNPN and CDR2 SVGIG (reference sequence). The CDR3 reads CAWTKTRLAGGSGELFF. The CDR3 region has the DNA TGTGCCTGGACCAAGACCCGGCTAGCGGGAGGTAGCGGGGAGCTGTTTTTT.

This clone appeared a single time. CDR3 sequence reads: CSVTGWRETQYF. CDR3 bases: TGCAGCGTCACAGGGTGGCGAGAGACCCAGTACTTC. The chain joins TRBV29-1 to TRBJ2-5; the D gene is possibly TRBD1 (6 bases). This CDR3 has 12 residues. Trimming left V 6 bases short and J 4 bases short, with 12 bases between. The V gene's germline CDR1 is SQVTM and CDR2 ANQGSEA. Filled out from reference TRBV29-1 and TRBJ2-5, the complete variable domain reads SAVISQKPSRDICQRGTSLTIQCQVDSQVTMMFWYRQQPGQSLTLIATANQGSEATYESGFVIDKFPISRPNLTFSTLTVSNMSPEDSSIYLCSVTGWRETQYFGPGTRLLVL.

V is TRBV10-3 and J is TRBJ2-2, with 9 positions matching TRBD2. With 3 bases clipped from V and 1 base from J, the junction kept 3 bases outside the gene matches. This CDR3 comprises 16 residues. Looked up from germline, CDR1 is ENHRY and CDR2 is SYGVKD. The CDR3 coding sequence is TGTGCCATCAGTGAATCGACTAGCGGGAACACCGGGGAGCTGTTTTTT. It codes for CAISESTSGNTGELFF.

CDR3 nucleotides: TGTGCCAGCAGCAACCAGGGGGCCTACAATGAGCAGTTCTTC. Residues: CASSNQGAYNEQFF. The chain couples TRBV7-9 to TRBJ2-1, with 7 bases identical to TRBD1. Germline CDR1 SEHNR, CDR2 FQNEAQ (reference sequence). With 5 bases clipped from V and 2 bases from J, the junction kept 3 bases outside the gene matches. The CDR3 runs 14 residues.

The genes are TRBV5-1 and TRBJ2-7; D is possibly TRBD1 (5 bases). V dropped 4 bases and J dropped 4 bases, with 12 bases sitting between them. This CDR3 has 13 amino acids. Germline V gives CDR1 SGHRS, CDR2 YFSETQ. CDR3 sequence: CASSTGQSYEQYF. The CDR3 nucleotides are TGCGCCAGCAGCACCGGACAAAGTTACGAGCAGTACTTC.

The V and J genes are TRBV11-2 and TRBJ2-7, with TRBD1 matching 10 bases. In germline, CDR1 is SGHAT, CDR2 FQNNGV. The CDR3 length is 16 residues. Unmatched junction bases numbered 7, after V lost 3 bases and J lost 2 bases. CDR3 region: CASSLNRGQGTYEQYF. The CDR3 DNA sequence: TGTGCCAGCAGCTTGAATAGGGGACAGGGGACCTACGAGCAGTACTTC. Using reference TRBV11-2 and TRBJ2-7 for the parts outside the CDR3, the full variable domain is EAGVAQSPRYKIIEKRQSVAFWCNPISGHATLYWYQQILGQGPKLLIQFQNNGVVDDSQLPKDRFSAERLKGVDSTLKIQPAKLEDSAVYLCASSLNRGQGTYEQYFGPGTRLTVT.

This sequence joins TRBV4-2 and TRBJ2-7; tentative D call: TRBD1 (5 bases). V was clipped by 1 base and J by 3 bases, with 16 bases between them. The CDR3 has 16 residues. Germline values: CDR1 LGHNA, CDR2 YNFKEQ. The CDR3 DNA sequence: TGTGCCAGCAGCCAAGCGTCAGGGCAGGGTAACTACGAGCAGTACTTC. This sequence encodes CASSQASGQGNYEQYF.

The chain is built from TRBV20-1 and TRBJ2-7, with D unresolved. CDR1 and CDR2 (germline): DFQATT, SNEGSKA (reference sequence). The CDR3 runs 11 residues. The ends were cut back, 3 bases at V and 3 bases at J, with 6 bases in the middle. CDR3: CSASRVYEQYF. The DNA for the CDR3 is TGCAGTGCTAGTCGAGTCTACGAGCAGTACTTC.

The J gene is TRBJ2-5, the V gene TRBV5-4; unclear D gene. V dropped 2 bases and J dropped 5 bases, with 7 bases sitting between them. The CDR3 consists of 12 residues. Germline CDR1 reads SGHNT; CDR2 reads YYREEE (reference sequence). The DNA for the CDR3 is TGTGCCAGCAGCTTCCCTCGGGAGACCCAGTACTTC. This gives the protein CASSFPRETQYF.

V usage is TRBV7-9 and J usage is TRBJ2-1; 8 nucleotides match TRBD2. J gave up 5 bases and V 5 bases, and 11 bases lay outside the gene matches. Per the germline V gene, CDR1 is SEHNR and CDR2 is FQNEAQ (reference sequence). The CDR3 runs to 16 residues. This chain's CDR3 is CASSIAMGLGNNEQFF. The DNA of the CDR3 is TGTGCCAGCAGCATCGCCATGGGACTAGGGAACAATGAGCAGTTCTTC.

The chain has TRBV27 and TRBJ2-7; 9 positions match TRBD2. This CDR3 comprises 17 residues. Unmatched junction bases numbered 8, after V lost 2 bases and J lost 0 bases. Germline assignment: CDR1 MNHEY and CDR2 SMNVEV (reference sequence). The CDR3 nucleotides are TGTGCCAGCAGTTTAACCCTAGCGGGGCCGAGCTCCTACGAGCAGTACTTC. It codes for CASSLTLAGPSSYEQYF.

The V and J genes are TRBV2 and TRBJ1-1, with 8 bases lining up with TRBD1. Germline CDR1 and CDR2: SNHLY and FYNNEI. The CDR3 runs to 14 residues. Germline trimming cut 0 bases from V and 9 bases from J; bases unmatched to any gene: 6. The DNA of the CDR3 is TGTGCCAGCAGTGAAGCTGTGAGGACAGGGAAAGCTTTCTTT. Its protein product is CASSEAVRTGKAFF. The entire variable domain, with the rest obtained from reference TRBV2 and TRBJ1-1, is as follows: EPEVTQTPSHQVTQMGQEVILRCVPISNHLYFYWYRQILGQKVEFLVSFYNNEISEKSEIFDDQFSVERPDGSNFTLKIRSTKLEDSAMYFCASSEAVRTGKAFFGQGTRLTVV.